This is a list of T cell receptor beta chains from one sample in a study of Tregs in tolerant kidney transplant recipients. Produced via immunoSEQ multiplex PCR; TCRdb's table is partial and in-frame only. Of fewer than 150,000 clones in the sample, about 90% are singletons; the top ten hold approximately 0.54%. Material for sequencing was CD4+ T cells from blood. The receptors here all came from a human donor in good health. Each CDR3 is given with its conserved first and last residue.

V: TRBV2; CDR3: CASSPYQETQYF
V: TRBV7-2; CDR3: CASSGYGDGINRLNGYTF
V: TRBV5-1; CDR3: CASTLGQGQETQYF
V: TRBV25-1; CDR3: CASSAVVGGIGNEQFF
V: TRBV18; CDR3: CASSRGLAGVEQYF
V: TRBV7-8; CDR3: CASRFRQDNSPLHF
V: TRBV7-6; CDR3: CASSFASVGSLETQYF
V: TRBV5-1; CDR3: CASSFRDRADEQYF
V: TRBV7-2; CDR3: CASSLGDPAGTQYF
V: TRBV29-1; CDR3: CSVEVGALIDTQYF
V: TRBV4-1; CDR3: CASSTLGTYTEAFF
V: TRBV18; CDR3: CASSPKSIRDYEQFF
V: TRBV4-1; CDR3: CASSHPGGDDEAFF
V: TRBV15; CDR3: CATSLGTAKNIQYF
V: TRBV7-7; CDR3: CASSHGQHNEQFF
V: TRBV5-4; CDR3: CASRPGGRSETQYF
V: TRBV10-3; CDR3: CAISEGTANTEAFF
V: TRBV7-2; CDR3: CASSQTSAAGNTQYF
V: TRBV6-5; CDR3: CASRKTRETQYF
V: TRBV30; CDR3: CAWSDKGVLNYGYTF
V: TRBV15; CDR3: CATSRDRGNWPQHF
V: TRBV5-1; CDR3: CASSLPPGLPGNEQFF
V: TRBV18; CDR3: CASSGQGDTGELFF
V: TRBV5-1; CDR3: CASRRHTSAGSDEKLFF
V: TRBV2; CDR3: CASSALGLAEVETQYF
V: TRBV7-9; CDR3: CASSLPGLAAANTGELFF
V: TRBV5-4; CDR3: CASSTTGIWTQYF
V: TRBV30; CDR3: CAWEPGVFTYGYTF
V: TRBV7-8; CDR3: CASSFLPATNEKLFF
V: TRBV18; CDR3: CASSPQGRPPLHF
V: TRBV27; CDR3: CASSWDYSYEQYF
V: TRBV6-1; CDR3: CASSDGDRIYSNQPQHF
V: TRBV12-5; CDR3: CASGLVLTSGRAREQFF
V: TRBV6-5; CDR3: CASRPWEGYGYTF
V: TRBV19; CDR3: CASSTGSSGNTIYF
V: TRBV10-3; CDR3: CAISDREETQYF
V: TRBV6-1; CDR3: CASTLTGAIYETQYF
V: TRBV30; CDR3: CAWSVQGYQPQHF
V: TRBV7-3; CDR3: CASSLTTRISSGGTDTQYF
V: TRBV9; CDR3: CASSVRVYLLSAGELFF
V: TRBV5-1; CDR3: CASSVGRNYGYTF
V: TRBV19; CDR3: CASSIGRPSGNTIYF
V: TRBV30; CDR3: CARGRRGPTDTQYF
V: TRBV7-6; CDR3: CASSLGTGGNQPQHF
V: TRBV12-5; CDR3: CASGLVGGQADTQYF
V: TRBV4-1; CDR3: CASSHIQGARAGELFF
V: TRBV11-2; CDR3: CASSRTRDINTGELFF
V: TRBV7-3; CDR3: CASSVTGGHLETQYF
V: TRBV21-1; CDR3: CASSKGAGYEQYF
V: TRBV6-4; CDR3: CASRVGTENTEAFF
V: TRBV5-4; CDR3: CASQRGTGTDTQYF
V: TRBV6-5; CDR3: CASKNGQGRYEQYF
V: TRBV6-6; CDR3: CASSYKVGAIPYEQYF
V: TRBV5-1; CDR3: CASSLSSGGRLTYEQYF
V: TRBV11-1; CDR3: CASSSASGRAKNIQYF
V: TRBV6-5; CDR3: CASSLDPRRAQYF
V: TRBV11-2; CDR3: CASSRGPWTEAFF
V: TRBV18; CDR3: CASSPSGTGVTGELFF
V: TRBV19; CDR3: CASSIYGGGRSNIQYF